One and the same sample provided the 9 T cell receptor beta chains below, sequenced in a study of T cell changes during pregnancy in multiple sclerosis. Sequencing used immunoSEQ multiplex PCR; TCRdb keeps in-frame clones, though not all of them. The sample contains roughly 70,000 clones, about 91% of which appear only once. This specimen was peripheral blood, taken in the first trimester of pregnancy. These TCRs come from a female donor with multiple sclerosis, enrolled in a pregnancy study.

The chain employs TRBV4-1 and TRBJ2-1; D might be TRBD2 (5 bases). From germline, CDR1 is MGHRA and CDR2 YSYEKL. The CDR3 extends over 11 amino acids. Trimming took off 6 bases at V and 10 bases at J, with 10 bases between the two ends. In DNA, the CDR3 is TGCGCCAGCAGGACACGGGAAGAGCAGTTCTTC. This translates into CASRTREEQFF.

This sequence joins TRBV7-9 and TRBJ2-1; 13 bases agree with TRBD2. Trimming took 5 bases from V and 9 from J; bases not matched to a gene: 7. The CDR3 is 15 residues long. Germline V lookup: CDR1 SEHNR, CDR2 FQNEAQ (reference sequence). The CDR3 loop reads CASSPGLAGVPEQFF. In DNA, the CDR3 is TGTGCCAGCAGCCCAGGACTAGCGGGAGTTCCTGAGCAGTTCTTC.

The chain joins TRBV7-8 to TRBJ1-1, with TRBD1 as a possible D gene (6 bases). Germline values: CDR1 SGHVS, CDR2 FQNEAQ. The CDR3 consists of 15 residues. Trimming shortened V by 5 bases and J by 6 bases, and 19 bases separated the two germline ends. The CDR3 here is CASSRPGGGGSEAFF. CDR3 nucleotide sequence: TGTGCCAGCAGCCGACCGGGGGGTGGGGGCTCTGAAGCTTTCTTT.

CDR3 protein: CASSQGAGSTDTQYF. In DNA form, the CDR3 reads TGTGCCAGCAGCCAAGGAGCGGGTAGCACAGATACGCAGTATTTT. The J gene is TRBJ2-3, the V gene TRBV5-6; D may be TRBD2 (6 bases). Germline CDR1 reads SGHDT; CDR2 reads YYEEEE. V shed 4 bases and J shed 0 bases, with 12 bases lying between them. CDR3 length: 15 amino acids.

V and J are TRBV5-1 and TRBJ2-5, with D hard to call. The V and J ends lost 3 bases and 2 bases respectively, with 8 bases between them. CDR3 size: 13 residues. Germline V CDR1 and CDR2: SGHRS, YFSETQ. The CDR3 region has the DNA TGCGCCAGCAGCTACGCGAGGCAAGAGACCCAGTACTTC. Translation gives CASSYARQETQYF.

The chain combines TRBV7-2 with TRBJ2-5; D not resolved. CDR1 SGHTA and CDR2 FQGNSA come from the germline V gene. Between the trimmed V and J ends, which lost 4 bases and 5 bases, there was a span of 14 bases. CDR3 length equals 14 residues. The CDR3 coding sequence is TGTGCCAGCAGCTCTGGCCCGAACGGGGAGACCCAGTACTTC. As protein: CASSSGPNGETQYF.

The chain employs TRBV27 and TRBJ2-1; D is perhaps TRBD1 (6 bases). Trimming removed 6 bases at V and 1 base at J, with 10 bases between. Looked up from germline, CDR1 is MNHEY and CDR2 is SMNVEV (reference sequence). The CDR3 totals 14 residues. The DNA of the CDR3 is TGTGCCAGCAGCCAGACAGGATCCTACAATGAGCAGTTCTTC. It encodes CASSQTGSYNEQFF.

This chain links TRBV14 with TRBJ2-7; no firm D call. V lost 0 bases to trimming and J lost 9 bases, with 9 bases between them. The CDR3 is made up of 12 amino acids. Germline CDR1 SGHDN, CDR2 FVKESK. The CDR3 protein is CASSQDYGAQYF. The CDR3 DNA reads TGTGCCAGCAGCCAAGACTACGGTGCGCAGTACTTC.

The chain uses TRBV9 and TRBJ2-7, with 7 bases lining up with TRBD2. The CDR3 is 15 residues long. J gave up 6 bases and V 0 bases, and 9 bases lay outside the gene matches. CDR1 and CDR2 (germline): SGDLS, YYNGEE. CDR3 coding DNA: TGTGCCAGCAGCGTAGATCCGGGGGGTGGGGGCGAGCAGTACTTC. It yields the protein CASSVDPGGGGEQYF.